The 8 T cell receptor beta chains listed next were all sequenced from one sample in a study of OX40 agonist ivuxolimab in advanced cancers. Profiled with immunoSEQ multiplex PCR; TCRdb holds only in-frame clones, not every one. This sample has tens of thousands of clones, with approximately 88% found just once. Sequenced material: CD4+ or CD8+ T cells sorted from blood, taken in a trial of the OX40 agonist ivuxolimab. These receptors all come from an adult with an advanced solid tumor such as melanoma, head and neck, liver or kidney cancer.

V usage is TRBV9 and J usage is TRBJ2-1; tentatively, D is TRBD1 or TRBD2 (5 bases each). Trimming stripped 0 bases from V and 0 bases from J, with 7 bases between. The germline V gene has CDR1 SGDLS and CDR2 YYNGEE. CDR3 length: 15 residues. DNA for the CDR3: TGTGCCAGCAGCGTAGGTGGGGGCTCCTACAATGAGCAGTTCTTC. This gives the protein CASSVGGGSYNEQFF. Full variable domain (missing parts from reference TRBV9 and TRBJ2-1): DSGVTQTPKHLITATGQRVTLRCSPRSGDLSVYWYQQSLDQGLQFLIQYYNGEERAKGNILERFSAQQFPDLHSELNLSSLELGDSALYFCASSVGGGSYNEQFFGPGTRLTVL.

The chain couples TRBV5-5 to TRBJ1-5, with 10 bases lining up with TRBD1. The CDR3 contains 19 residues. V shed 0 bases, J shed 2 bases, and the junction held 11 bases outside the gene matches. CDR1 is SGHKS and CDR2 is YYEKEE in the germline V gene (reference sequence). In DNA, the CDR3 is TGTGCCAGCAGCTTGGGACAGGGGGCTTTGTTTTACGGCAATCAGCCCCAGCATTTT. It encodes CASSLGQGALFYGNQPQHF.

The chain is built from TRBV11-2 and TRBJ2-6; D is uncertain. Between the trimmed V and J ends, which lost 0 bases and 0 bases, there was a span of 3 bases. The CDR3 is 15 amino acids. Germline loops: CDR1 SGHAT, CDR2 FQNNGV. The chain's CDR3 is CASSLDSSGANVLTF. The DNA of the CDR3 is TGTGCCAGCAGCTTAGACTCCTCTGGGGCCAACGTCCTGACTTTC.

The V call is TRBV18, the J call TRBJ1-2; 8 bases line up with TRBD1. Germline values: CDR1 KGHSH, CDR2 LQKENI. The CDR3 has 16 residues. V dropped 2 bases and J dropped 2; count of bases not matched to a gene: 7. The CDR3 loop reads CASSPTQGELNYGYTF. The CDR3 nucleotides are TGTGCCAGCTCACCAACACAGGGGGAGCTCAACTATGGCTACACCTTC.

CDR3 sequence (DNA): TGTGCCAGCTCGCGACAGGGATCGGATCAGCCCCAGCATTTT. This sequence encodes CASSRQGSDQPQHF. The rearrangement uses TRBV18 and TRBJ1-5, with 7 bases fitting TRBD1. V lost 6 bases, J lost 5 bases, and 7 bases stayed unmatched. Germline loops: CDR1 KGHSH, CDR2 LQKENI. This CDR3 region has 14 residues.

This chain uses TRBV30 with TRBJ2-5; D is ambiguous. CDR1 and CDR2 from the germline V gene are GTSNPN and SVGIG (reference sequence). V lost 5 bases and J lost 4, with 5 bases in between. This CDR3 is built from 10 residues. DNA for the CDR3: TGTGCCTGGGCGGTAGAGACCCAGTACTTC. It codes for CAWAVETQYF.

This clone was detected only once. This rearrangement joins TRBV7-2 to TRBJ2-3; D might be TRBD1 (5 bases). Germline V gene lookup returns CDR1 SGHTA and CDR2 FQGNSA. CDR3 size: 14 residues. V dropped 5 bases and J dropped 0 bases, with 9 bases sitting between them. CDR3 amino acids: CASSLTASTDTQYF. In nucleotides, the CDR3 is TGTGCCAGCAGCCTGACAGCTAGCACAGATACGCAGTATTTT. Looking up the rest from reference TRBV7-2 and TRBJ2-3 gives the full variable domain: GAGVSQSPSNKVTEKGKDVELRCDPISGHTALYWYRQSLGQGLEFLIYFQGNSAPDKSGLPSDRFSAERTGGSVSTLTIQRTQQEDSAVYLCASSLTASTDTQYFGPGTRLTVL.

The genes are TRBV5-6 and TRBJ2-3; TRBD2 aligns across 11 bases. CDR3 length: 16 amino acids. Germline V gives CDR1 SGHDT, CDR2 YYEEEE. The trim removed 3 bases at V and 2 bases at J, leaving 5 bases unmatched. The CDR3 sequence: CASSWRLAGNTDTQYF. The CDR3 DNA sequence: TGTGCCAGCAGCTGGCGACTAGCGGGGAACACAGATACGCAGTATTTT.